This T cell receptor (beta chain) was captured in a study of blood T cell repertoires in COVID-19. As for the study in general: The samples span acute and convalescent COVID-19 from the United States, Italy and Spain.

Using immunoSEQ multiplex PCR, the repertoire was profiled, and TCRdb retains in-frame clones only, with some absent. The sample lists some 220,000 clones; about 82% were seen once. Followed longitudinally, the Seattle patients had been enrolled during active infection. The germline V gene has CDR1 MDHEN and CDR2 SYDVKM. The CDR3 loop spans 13 amino acids. Trimming took off 3 bases at V and 2 bases at J, with 7 bases between the two ends. This receptor was obtained from a man between 50 and 59 years old with COVID-19, enrolled during active disease. The sequenced sample consisted of peripheral blood. The rearrangement links TRBV28 to TRBJ1-2; possible D gene TRBD1, 5 bases. The CDR3 DNA reads TGTGCCAGCAGTTTTCAGGGAAACTATGGCTACACCTTC. Amino acids: CASSFQGNYGYTF.